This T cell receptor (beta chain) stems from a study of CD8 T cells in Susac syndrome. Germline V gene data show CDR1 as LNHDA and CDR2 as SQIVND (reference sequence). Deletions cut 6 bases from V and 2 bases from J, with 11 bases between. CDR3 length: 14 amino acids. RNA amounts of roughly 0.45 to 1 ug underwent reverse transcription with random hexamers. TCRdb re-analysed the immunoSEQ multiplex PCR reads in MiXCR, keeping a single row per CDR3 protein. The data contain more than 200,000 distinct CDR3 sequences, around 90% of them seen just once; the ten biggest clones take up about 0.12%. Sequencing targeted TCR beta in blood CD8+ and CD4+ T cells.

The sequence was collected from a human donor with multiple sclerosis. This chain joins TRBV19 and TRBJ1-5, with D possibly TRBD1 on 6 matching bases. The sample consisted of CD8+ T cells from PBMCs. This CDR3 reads CASSDTGRNQPQHF. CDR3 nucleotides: TGTGCCAGTAGCGATACAGGGCGCAATCAGCCCCAGCATTTT.